These 26 T cell receptor beta chains originate from one sample sequenced in a study of neoadjuvant anti-PD-1 for oral cavity cancer. Repertoires were generated with immunoSEQ multiplex PCR, while TCRdb's copy carries only in-frame clones and drops some. In the table there are 80,000 to 95,000 clones, roughly four fifths of which are singletons. The sequenced sample was PBMCs, obtained before nivolumab (anti-PD-1) treatment. The receptor source for this set is a person between 35 and 79 years old with oral cavity squamous cell carcinoma.

This clone appeared once. The V call is TRBV28, the J call TRBJ1-1, with TRBD1 matching 7 bases. This CDR3 is built from 14 residues. The J segment lost 4 bases and the V segment lost 6 bases, leaving 8 bases of the junction unmatched. Germline V gene sequence: CDR1 MDHEN, CDR2 SYDVKM. CDR3 amino acids: CASRNQGGVTEAFF. The CDR3 nucleotides are TGTGCCAGCAGAAACCAAGGGGGCGTCACTGAAGCTTTCTTT.

In this sample, this clone turned up once. J is TRBJ1-1 and V is TRBV7-3; tentatively, D is TRBD1 (6 bases). CDR3 length: 14 amino acids. CDR1 and CDR2 from the germline V gene are SGHTA and FQGTGA. V shed 1 base and J shed 1 base, with 7 bases lying between them. For the CDR3, the DNA is TGTGCCAGCAGCTTAATACAGGGGAACACTGAAGCTTTCTTT. This sequence encodes CASSLIQGNTEAFF.

This rearrangement joins TRBV28 to TRBJ1-5; D gene ambiguous. The CDR3 length is 14 residues. Germline CDR1 is MDHEN and CDR2 is SYDVKM. The V end was cut by 5 bases, the J end by 8 bases, with 16 bases between. The CDR3 coding sequence is TGTGCCAGCAGTCCACCTCATCACGAGGAGCCCCAGCATTTT. Amino acids: CASSPPHHEEPQHF.

The gene calls are TRBV6-1 and TRBJ2-5; 8 positions match TRBD2. The length of the CDR3 is 16 residues. Trimming took 3 bases from V and 2 from J; bases not matched to a gene: 8. The germline gives CDR1 MNHNS, CDR2 SASEGT. The CDR3 reads CASSDRTSPAQETQYF. CDR3 sequence (DNA): TGTGCCAGCAGTGACCGGACTAGCCCCGCGCAAGAGACCCAGTACTTC.

CDR3 residues: CASSDIAGGNNEQFF. The CDR3 DNA reads TGTGCCAGCAGCGACATAGCGGGAGGGAACAATGAGCAGTTCTTC. V usage is TRBV7-3 and J usage is TRBJ2-1; 11 positions agree with TRBD2. CDR3 length: 15 residues. The germline V gene has CDR1 SGHTA and CDR2 FQGTGA. V lost 5 bases to trimming and J lost 5 bases; unmatched junction nucleotides: 5. Drawing the rest from reference TRBV7-3 and TRBJ2-1, the complete variable domain is GAGVSQTPSNKVTEKGKYVELRCDPISGHTALYWYRQSLGQGPEFLIYFQGTGAADDSGLPNDRFFAVRPEGSVSTLKIQRTERGDSAVYLCASSDIAGGNNEQFFGPGTRLTVL.

This chain uses TRBV4-2 with TRBJ2-1; D remains ambiguous. CDR1 LGHNA and CDR2 YNFKEQ come from the germline V gene. V lost 4 bases, J lost 12 bases, and 10 bases lay in between. The CDR3 is 11 residues long. The CDR3 nucleotides are TGTGCCAGCAGCCTTTTATCGGTGCAGTTCTTC. It is translated as CASSLLSVQFF.

The rearrangement uses TRBV4-1 and TRBJ1-5; 7 bases are shared with TRBD1. The V gene's germline CDR1 is MGHRA and CDR2 YSYEKL. V shed 0 bases, J shed 3 bases, and the junction held 5 bases outside the gene matches. The CDR3 covers 16 residues. The CDR3 sequence is CASSQDGRGANQPQHF. CDR3 in DNA: TGCGCCAGCAGCCAAGACGGCAGGGGGGCCAATCAGCCCCAGCATTTT.

V usage is TRBV4-2 and J usage is TRBJ2-7; 10 bases align to TRBD1. There are 16 residues in the CDR3. V lost 3 bases, J lost 2 bases, and 7 bases stayed unmatched. CDR1 and CDR2 (germline): LGHNA, YNFKEQ. The CDR3 nucleotides read TGTGCCAGCAGCCACATTGGGACAGGGGACACCTACGAGCAGTACTTC. Its protein product is CASSHIGTGDTYEQYF.

V is TRBV7-6 and J is TRBJ2-3; 11 nucleotides match TRBD2. Trimming took 2 bases from V and 6 from J; bases not matched to a gene: 10. The CDR3 has 17 amino acids. Germline CDR1 is SGHVS and CDR2 is FNYEAQ. CDR3 in amino acids: CASSLTGTSGGIDTQYF. The CDR3 bases are TGTGCCAGCAGCTTAACCGGGACTAGCGGTGGTATTGATACGCAGTATTTT.

This clone was seen just once. The chain couples TRBV19 to TRBJ2-7; 10 bases agree with TRBD2. V shed 1 base and J 6 bases; nucleotides not matched to a gene: 3. This CDR3 region has 14 residues. CDR1 and CDR2 from the germline V gene are LNHDA and SQIVND (reference sequence). DNA of the CDR3: TGTGCCAGTAGTATAGGGGGACTAGCGCGCGAGCAGTACTTC. This translates into CASSIGGLAREQYF.

The genes are TRBV5-1 and TRBJ2-3, with 10 bases identical to TRBD2. V trimming: 4 bases; J trimming: 8 bases; junction bases outside the gene matches: 13. This CDR3 has 16 amino acids. CDR1 SGHRS and CDR2 YFSETQ come from the germline V gene. CDR3 DNA: TGCGCCAGCAGCGCAGGACAGGGACTAGCGACGGGTACGCAGTATTTT. Its translation is CASSAGQGLATGTQYF.

The CDR3: CASTLLGWTSGNNEQFF. The CDR3 DNA reads as TGTGCCAGCACCCTATTAGGTTGGACTAGCGGGAACAATGAGCAGTTCTTC. The genes are TRBV5-6 and TRBJ2-1; 12 nucleotides align to TRBD2. This CDR3 spans 17 amino acids. Looked up from germline, CDR1 is SGHDT and CDR2 is YYEEEE. Losses at the gene ends were 6 bases for V and 5 bases for J; bases not matched to a gene: 12.

This chain joins TRBV11-3 and TRBJ2-3, with TRBD2 matching 8 bases. J lost 5 bases, V lost 5 bases, and 12 bases had no gene match. The CDR3 is made up of 16 amino acids. CDR1 SGHNT and CDR2 YENEEA come from the germline V gene. The CDR3 DNA sequence: TGTGCCAGCAGCCTAATTAAGCGGGAGAGGATAGATACGCAGTATTTT. Translation: CASSLIKRERIDTQYF.

V usage is TRBV30 and J usage is TRBJ1-1; tentative D call: TRBD1 (5 bases). There are 15 residues in the CDR3. V lost 0 bases, J lost 4 bases, and 15 bases lay in between. Germline CDR1 and CDR2: GTSNPN and SVGIG (reference sequence). The CDR3 reads CAWSVLSSGGTEAFF. CDR3 nucleotide sequence: TGTGCCTGGAGTGTATTGAGTTCGGGGGGCACTGAAGCTTTCTTT.

This clone was detected once. This sequence joins TRBV7-8 and TRBJ1-1; maybe TRBD1 (5 bases). V gave up 5 bases and J gave up 4 bases, with 20 bases separating them. The CDR3 loop spans 16 amino acids. Germline V gives CDR1 SGHVS, CDR2 FQNEAQ. The CDR3 spells CASSLIGGREGTEAFF. CDR3 nucleotide sequence: TGTGCCAGCAGCCTCATTGGCGGCAGGGAGGGCACTGAAGCTTTCTTT.

The J gene is TRBJ2-3, the V gene TRBV6-5; D not certain. Germline CDR1 and CDR2: MNHEY and SVGAGI. The CDR3 has 14 amino acids. V lost 0 bases, J lost 4 bases, and 8 bases lay in between. In nucleotides, the CDR3 is TGTGCCAGCAGTTACTCGGTGGGGTCAGATACGCAGTATTTT. Its protein is CASSYSVGSDTQYF.

The sample holds a few counts of this clone. This chain uses TRBV19 with TRBJ1-1; D not resolved. The CDR3 extends over 14 amino acids. The germline gives CDR1 LNHDA, CDR2 SQIVND (reference sequence). V lost 3 bases and J lost 1, with 9 bases in between. CDR3 DNA: TGTGCCAGTAGTATCAGTCAAACGAACACTGAAGCTTTCTTT. This encodes CASSISQTNTEAFF.

CDR3 region: CASSYSPRGGLETF. For the CDR3, the DNA is TGTGCCAGCAGTTACTCCCCGAGAGGAGGGCTAGAGACCTTC. The genes are TRBV6-5 and TRBJ1-2; no reliable D call. The CDR3 sequence is 14 residues long. CDR1 is MNHEY, CDR2 SVGAGI, per germline. Trimming took off 0 bases at V and 14 bases at J, with 19 bases between the two ends.

This chain joins TRBV28 and TRBJ2-1; unclear D gene. The germline gives CDR1 MDHEN, CDR2 SYDVKM. V was trimmed by 5 bases and J by 0 bases, leaving 17 bases between them. The CDR3 is 17 residues long. CDR3 in amino acids: CASSSVQTPSSYNEQFF. CDR3 in DNA: TGTGCCAGCAGTAGCGTCCAGACTCCTAGCTCCTACAATGAGCAGTTCTTC.

This chain uses TRBV30 with TRBJ2-7; a weak D match, TRBD1 (6 bases). CDR3 size: 14 residues. Trimming pared 1 base from V and 0 bases from J, leaving 10 bases between. Germline values: CDR1 GTSNPN, CDR2 SVGIG (reference sequence). CDR3 residues: CAWSEGVPSYEQYF. The CDR3 nucleotides read TGTGCCTGGAGTGAGGGGGTTCCCTCCTACGAGCAGTACTTC.

This chain joins TRBV19 and TRBJ1-5; TRBD1 matches at 7 bases. Germline-derived CDR1 and CDR2 are LNHDA and SQIVND (reference sequence). This CDR3 contains 15 residues. V shed 4 bases and J 5 bases; nucleotides not matched to a gene: 8. CDR3 loop: CASSTSTGLDQPQHF. CDR3 in DNA: TGTGCCAGTAGTACCTCGACAGGGTTGGATCAGCCCCAGCATTTT.

This chain uses TRBV9 with TRBJ2-1; 15 bases line up with TRBD2. The V and J ends lost 1 base and 10 bases, in that order; junction bases with no gene match: 6. The CDR3 length is 16 residues. The germline CDR1 and CDR2 sequences are SGDLS and YYNGEE. Here the CDR3 reads CASSVTGLAGGREQFF. The CDR3 bases are TGTGCCAGCAGCGTAACCGGACTAGCGGGAGGGCGGGAGCAGTTCTTC. Full variable domain (missing parts from reference TRBV9 and TRBJ2-1): DSGVTQTPKHLITATGQRVTLRCSPRSGDLSVYWYQQSLDQGLQFLIQYYNGEERAKGNILERFSAQQFPDLHSELNLSSLELGDSALYFCASSVTGLAGGREQFFGPGTRLTVL.

The J gene is TRBJ1-5, the V gene TRBV19; D gene ambiguous. The germline V gene encodes CDR1 LNHDA and CDR2 SQIVND (reference sequence). The CDR3 length is 19 residues. The V end was cut by 8 bases, the J end by 0 bases, with 26 bases between. For the CDR3, the DNA is TGTGCCAGTCACCACTCGCCGTATGCAGCCCTATATAGCAATCAGCCCCAGCATTTT. Protein sequence: CASHHSPYAALYSNQPQHF.

V and J are TRBV11-2 and TRBJ2-7; the D call may be TRBD1 or TRBD2 (5 bases each). V gave up 3 bases and J gave up 4 bases, with 13 bases separating them. CDR3 length equals 14 residues. Germline V gives CDR1 SGHAT, CDR2 FQNNGV. The CDR3 bases are TGTGCCAGCAGCTTGAAGGGGACCACGTACGAGCAGTACTTC. Translation gives CASSLKGTTYEQYF.

The V gene is TRBV6-5, the J gene TRBJ2-7; 9 bases are shared with TRBD2. CDR1 is MNHEY, CDR2 SVGAGI, per germline. V lost 7 bases, J lost 6 bases, and 10 bases stayed unmatched. The length of the CDR3 is 14 residues. The DNA of the CDR3 is TGTGCCAGCACTTCCGGGACTAGCCTCTCCGAGCAGTACTTC. Protein sequence: CASTSGTSLSEQYF.

V gene TRBV30 combines with J gene TRBJ1-1, with 7 nucleotides matching TRBD1. CDR1 is GTSNPN and CDR2 is SVGIG in the germline V gene (reference sequence). There are 14 residues in the CDR3. J lost 4 bases, V lost 1 base, and 6 bases had no gene match. The CDR3 region is CAWSGIGGRTEAFF. CDR3 in DNA: TGTGCCTGGAGTGGAATAGGGGGCCGCACTGAAGCTTTCTTT. Full variable domain (remainder filled in from reference TRBV30 and TRBJ1-1): SQTIHQWPATLVQPVGSPLSLECTVEGTSNPNLYWYRQAAGRGLQLLFYSVGIGQISSEVPQNLSASRPQDRQFILSSKKLLLSDSGFYLCAWSGIGGRTEAFFGQGTRLTVV.